The T cell receptor beta chain described here comes from a study of T cells after somatic rescue of genetic block. Method: immunoSEQ multiplex PCR; TCRdb's copy keeps in-frame clones and lacks some. Here the sample spans tens of thousands of clones, 85% to 90% being singletons. This clone is a singleton in its sample. The germline V gene has CDR1 SEHNR and CDR2 FQNEAQ (reference sequence). The V and J ends lost 4 bases and 7 bases respectively, with 13 bases between them. The CDR3 length is 13 residues. Source material: peripheral blood mononuclear cells (PBMCs). The chain uses TRBV7-9 and TRBJ2-5; D not certain. The sequence came from a young woman. The CDR3 nucleotides read TGTGCCAGCAGCTACGTTAAGAGTGGGACCCAGTACTTC. Translated: CASSYVKSGTQYF.